Listed below are T cell receptor beta chains from one sample, sequenced in a study of T cells in Graves' hyperthyroidism and ophthalmopathy. From the multiplex PCR reads, TCRdb called clonotypes with MiXCR, one entry per CDR3 protein. Of 500,000 to 600,000 distinct CDR3 sequences listed, about 20% are singletons. The sequenced sample was blood. These receptors all stem from a man in his forties or fifties with Graves' ophthalmopathy. The CDR3 runs from the conserved cysteine through the conserved F or W. Fields, in order: J gene, V gene, D gene, clone size, CDR3 DNA, CDR3 protein. The D gene is left open where the match is weak. Size tells how often a clone was seen (once, few, many) or the class of an expanded clone, and some rows leave it out.

TRBJ2-1	TRBV6-2/TRBV6-3	TRBD2	few	TGTGCCAGCAGTTACGTAGCGGGGGGGCCGACGGGTGAGCAGTTCTTC	CASSYVAGGPTGEQFF
TRBJ2-4	TRBV4-2	NA	NA	TGTGCCAGCAGACCAACGAAAGGAGGAATTCAGTACTTC	CASRPTKGGIQYF
TRBJ2-1	TRBV7-6	NA	many	TGTGCCAGCAGCGCGGAGGCGGTTCCCTACAATGAGCAGTTCTTC	CASSAEAVPYNEQFF
TRBJ2-3	TRBV11-2	NA	NA	TGTGCCAGCAGCTTGGTGGGCTTCACAGATACGCAGTATTTT	CASSLVGFTDTQYF
TRBJ2-2	TRBV2	TRBD1	many	TGTGCCAGCACGATAGACAGGGTCACCGGGGAGCTGTTTTTT	CASTIDRVTGELFF
TRBJ2-2	TRBV27	NA	few	TGTGCCAGCAAGTCCCGAGTGGACACCGGGGAGCTGTTTTTT	CASKSRVDTGELFF
TRBJ1-2	TRBV30	NA	NA	TGTGCCTGGAGTGGACAGAGAGCTAACTATGGCTACACCTTC	CAWSGQRANYGYTF
TRBJ2-7	TRBV4-1	NA	few	TGCGCCAGCAGCCAAGTCGTACAAGGGGACGAGCAGTACTTC	CASSQVVQGDEQYF
TRBJ1-5	TRBV19	NA	few	TGTGCCAGTTCCTCGGAGGCAGGTTATAATCAGCCCCAGCATTTT	CASSSEAGYNQPQHF
TRBJ2-3	TRBV12-3/TRBV12-4	TRBD2	few	TGTGCCAGCAGTTCACTAGCGGGGGATGATACGCAGTATTTT	CASSSLAGDDTQYF
TRBJ2-1	TRBV2	TRBD2	many	TGTGCCAGCAGTGGGCTAGCGGGAGGGCCTGGTGAGCAGTTCTTC	CASSGLAGGPGEQFF
TRBJ1-3	TRBV6-2/TRBV6-3	NA	NA	TGTGCCAGCAGTTACATCACAGGGTCTGCAAACACCATATATTTT	CASSYITGSANTIYF
TRBJ2-1	TRBV18	NA	NA	TGTGCCAGCTCACCCATCACCCTCCTAGATCACCCCCCGGATGAGCAGTTCTTC	CASSPITLLDHPPDEQFF
TRBJ2-6	TRBV27	NA	few	TGTGCCAGCAGTTCGGTCCGACTCTCTGGGGCCAACGTCCTGACTTTC	CASSSVRLSGANVLTF
TRBJ1-5	TRBV30	NA	many	TGTGCCTGGAGTGAGGGGCACAGACATCAGCCCCAGCATTTT	CAWSEGHRHQPQHF
TRBJ2-2	TRBV5-1	NA	many	TGCGCCAGCAGCTTGGCCCTGACAGATGCCGGGGAGCTGTTTTTT	CASSLALTDAGELFF
TRBJ1-2	TRBV30	TRBD1	many	TGTGCCTGGACGGGACAGAACTATGGCTACACCTTC	CAWTGQNYGYTF
TRBJ2-1	TRBV7-2	TRBD1	NA	TGTGCCAGCAGCTTAGTCGGACAGGGGAGGAATGAGCAGTTCTTC	CASSLVGQGRNEQFF
TRBJ2-5	TRBV4-3	TRBD2	NA	TGCGCCAGCAGCCGCGGGGGACTAGCGGGAGGGTCAGAGACCCAGTACTTC	CASSRGGLAGGSETQYF
TRBJ1-6	TRBV20-1	TRBD1	few	TGCAGTGCTAGAGCCCCCCGGGACAGAGATAATTCACCCCTCCACTTT	CSARAPRDRDNSPLHF
TRBJ2-7	TRBV20-1	NA	many	TGCAGTGCTAGCGCTGGGGGCTCCTACGAGCAGTACTTC	CSASAGGSYEQYF
TRBJ1-2	TRBV19	NA	NA	TGTGCCAGTAGTATAGATCTGGACTCGGGCGGGAATGGCCACACCTTC	CASSIDLDSGGNGHTF
TRBJ2-3	TRBV7-2	NA	many	TGTGCCAGCAGCCCGGACAGTTCTTTTAGTGATACGCAGTATTTT	CASSPDSSFSDTQYF
TRBJ1-1	TRBV6-1	NA	many	TGTGCCAGCAGTGTTCGTCAGGAAAGAAACACTGAAGCTTTCTTT	CASSVRQERNTEAFF
TRBJ1-1	TRBV6-1	NA	many	TGTGCCAGCAGTGAAGGGCGGGGGCGTAGAGCTTTCTTT	CASSEGRGRRAFF
TRBJ2-5	TRBV20-1	TRBD2	NA	TGCAGTGCCAGTAGAGCGGGGGGTGGGTACCAAGAGACCCAGTACTTC	CSASRAGGGYQETQYF
TRBJ2-2	TRBV7-9	TRBD1	few	TGTGCCAGCAGCCAACCGACAGGGGGGGACGGGGAGCTGTTTTTT	CASSQPTGGDGELFF
TRBJ2-2	TRBV20-1	NA	NA	TGCAGTGCCCAACCCCCGGGGTCGGGGGAGCTGTTTTTT	CSAQPPGSGELFF
TRBJ2-3	TRBV5-1	NA	NA	TGCGCCAGCAGCACCGGAGATACGCAGTATTTT	CASSTGDTQYF